The rows below give T cell receptor beta chains drawn from one sample of a study of tumor-infiltrating lymphocytes in localized non-small cell lung cancer. The method was immunoSEQ multiplex PCR; TCRdb's version includes in-frame clones alone and lacks a portion of them. The data contain over 10,000 clones, approximately 81% of them singletons. Sequenced: uninvolved lung tissue not adjacent to the tumor. The receptor source for this set is a human donor with non-small cell lung cancer. Both conserved end residues are part of each CDR3. Each record gives: clone size, D gene, J gene, V gene, CDR3 DNA, CDR3 protein. A D gene is named only where the DNA matches it firmly. Some rows mark clone size as missing; the rest say once, few, many or name a class of expanded clone.

size: .; D: .; J: TRBJ2-2; V: TRBV13; DNA: TGTGCCAGCAGCTTACGGGTGTCGGGGGCCGGGGAGCTGTTTTTT; CDR3: CASSLRVSGAGELFF
size: once; D: TRBD2; J: TRBJ2-1; V: TRBV9; DNA: TGTGCCAGCAGCGTAAAAGGGACTAGCGCCAATGAGCAGTTCTTC; CDR3: CASSVKGTSANEQFF
size: .; D: .; J: TRBJ1-4; V: TRBV5-6; DNA: TGTGCCAGCAGCTTGGAGGGAGGAGATGAAAAACTGTTTTTT; CDR3: CASSLEGGDEKLFF
size: .; D: .; J: TRBJ2-1; V: TRBV6-5; DNA: TGTGCCAGCAGTTACTCGAGTCAGGGGACGAATGAGCAGTTCTTC; CDR3: CASSYSSQGTNEQFF
size: .; D: TRBD1; J: TRBJ1-1; V: TRBV11-2; DNA: TGTGCCAGCAGCTTAGGACAGGGGGCTTTCTTT; CDR3: CASSLGQGAFF
size: .; D: .; J: TRBJ1-1; V: TRBV7-2; DNA: TGTGCCAGCAGCTTGGGGGGATGGACTGAAGCTTTCTTT; CDR3: CASSLGGWTEAFF
size: .; D: .; J: TRBJ2-7; V: TRBV4-1; DNA: TGCGCCAGCAGCCAAGTTCGATTGCTAGCGAAGTACGAGCAGTACTTC; CDR3: CASSQVRLLAKYEQYF
size: .; D: .; J: TRBJ2-1; V: TRBV6-5; DNA: TGTGCCAGCAGGCGCTCCTACAATGAGCAGTTCTTC; CDR3: CASRRSYNEQFF
size: once; D: .; J: TRBJ1-1; V: TRBV5-1; DNA: TGCGCCAGCAGCTTGGCGCAGGGGCGATGGACTGAAGCTTTCTTT; CDR3: CASSLAQGRWTEAFF
size: .; D: .; J: TRBJ2-3; V: TRBV6-6; DNA: TGTGCCAGCATCTCCTTTAGCACAGATACGCAGTATTTT; CDR3: CASISFSTDTQYF
size: .; D: TRBD1; J: TRBJ2-1; V: TRBV27; DNA: TGTGCCAGCAGTTCCCCCGCGCAGGGGGCAAGGGAGCAGTTCTTC; CDR3: CASSSPAQGAREQFF
size: .; D: TRBD2; J: TRBJ2-7; V: TRBV11-3; DNA: TGTGCCAGCAGCTCACCTGGGACTAGCGGGATGTACGAGCAGTACTTC; CDR3: CASSSPGTSGMYEQYF
size: .; D: .; J: TRBJ2-2; V: TRBV13; DNA: TGTGCCAGCAGCTTGTTACGAAACACCGGGGAGCTGTTTTTT; CDR3: CASSLLRNTGELFF
size: .; D: .; J: TRBJ2-3; V: TRBV28; DNA: TGTGCCAGCAGTTTCCCCCTTGGAGGGGGTTCCACAGATACGCAGTATTTT; CDR3: CASSFPLGGGSTDTQYF
size: .; D: .; J: TRBJ1-3; V: TRBV29-1; DNA: TGCAGCGTTGAAGATCTGGGCAACTCTGGAAACACCATATATTTT; CDR3: CSVEDLGNSGNTIYF
size: .; D: .; J: TRBJ2-3; V: TRBV7-2; DNA: TGTGCCAGCAGCCCCCTGTGGGGCGATACGCAGTATTTT; CDR3: CASSPLWGDTQYF
size: .; D: .; J: TRBJ2-7; V: TRBV11-2; DNA: TGTGCCAGCAGCTTAGTTGGAGGGACGAACTACGAGCAGTACTTC; CDR3: CASSLVGGTNYEQYF
size: .; D: .; J: TRBJ1-1; V: TRBV30; DNA: TGTGCCACTACCCTCTGGGGGGGTGATACTGAAGCTTTCTTT; CDR3: CATTLWGGDTEAFF
size: .; D: TRBD1; J: TRBJ2-2; V: TRBV7-2; DNA: TGTGCCAGCAGCTTAGCGACTCCGGGACAGGGAACCGGGGAGCTGTTTTTT; CDR3: CASSLATPGQGTGELFF
size: .; D: TRBD2; J: TRBJ2-1; V: TRBV4-2; DNA: TGTGCCAGCAGCCGAACCCACGGGGGGACCAATGAGCAGTTCTTC; CDR3: CASSRTHGGTNEQFF
size: .; D: TRBD2; J: TRBJ2-5; V: TRBV18; DNA: TGTGCCAGCTCACGTGGGACTAGCGGGAGTGGAGAGACCCAGTACTTC; CDR3: CASSRGTSGSGETQYF
size: .; D: .; J: TRBJ2-1; V: TRBV29-1; DNA: TGCAGCGTTGAGGCTCCGGTTGAATCCTACAATGAGCAGTTCTTC; CDR3: CSVEAPVESYNEQFF
size: .; D: TRBD2; J: TRBJ2-2; V: TRBV7-9; DNA: TGTGCCAGCAGCTCAACTTCCAGCGGCGGGGGCACCGGGGAGCTGTTTTTT; CDR3: CASSSTSSGGGTGELFF
size: .; D: .; J: TRBJ1-6; V: TRBV5-5; DNA: TGTGCCAGCAGCTTGGTTGGGCCCGGGGATTCACCCCTCCACTTT; CDR3: CASSLVGPGDSPLHF
size: once; D: .; J: TRBJ1-2; V: TRBV4-3; DNA: TGCGCCAGCAGCCAAGAGCTCCTCTTGTCCGTCGCGCATGGCTACACCTTC; CDR3: CASSQELLLSVAHGYTF
size: .; D: .; J: TRBJ2-3; V: TRBV7-7; DNA: TGTGCCAGCAGCCCGCATCTGAGCACAGATACGCAGTATTTT; CDR3: CASSPHLSTDTQYF
size: once; D: .; J: TRBJ2-7; V: TRBV10-3; DNA: TGTGCCATCAGTGGCTCCGTTGGAGGGGGGAGTTCCTACGAGCAGTACTTC; CDR3: CAISGSVGGGSSYEQYF
size: once; D: .; J: TRBJ1-5; V: TRBV2; DNA: TGTGCCAGCAGTCGACAGTTAAATCAGCCCCAGCATTTT; CDR3: CASSRQLNQPQHF
size: few; D: .; J: TRBJ1-2; V: TRBV29-1; DNA: TGCAGCGGAGGGAGCCGGGATGGCTACACCTTC; CDR3: CSGGSRDGYTF
size: .; D: .; J: TRBJ1-3; V: TRBV9; DNA: TGTGCCAGCAGCGCGCCGTCTGGAAACACCATATATTTT; CDR3: CASSAPSGNTIYF
size: .; D: TRBD1; J: TRBJ1-1; V: TRBV28; DNA: TGTGCCAGCAGTCCAGGGGGCCGCACTGAAGCTTTCTTT; CDR3: CASSPGGRTEAFF
size: .; D: .; J: TRBJ1-2; V: TRBV7-8; DNA: TGTGCCAGCAGCTTAAGCACCTATGGCTACACCTTC; CDR3: CASSLSTYGYTF
size: .; D: .; J: TRBJ2-7; V: TRBV19; DNA: TGTGCCAGTAGTTCCCGGGACGGCCCCCACGAGCAGTACTTC; CDR3: CASSSRDGPHEQYF
size: .; D: .; J: TRBJ2-5; V: TRBV7-9; DNA: TGTGCCATCAGAATAGGGGTGGCTGGAGAGACCCAGTACTTC; CDR3: CAIRIGVAGETQYF
size: .; D: .; J: TRBJ1-5; V: TRBV19; DNA: TGTGCCAGTAGTGAGGGGACCGGGAATCAGCCCCAGCATTTT; CDR3: CASSEGTGNQPQHF
size: large; D: .; J: TRBJ1-1; V: TRBV4-1; DNA: TGCGCCAGCATGACTTTAGACACCCCCTTCACTGAAGCTTTCTTT; CDR3: CASMTLDTPFTEAFF
size: .; D: TRBD2; J: TRBJ2-1; V: TRBV11-2; DNA: TGTGCCAGCAGCTTTCCGGGACTAGCGGGTAATGACAATGAGCAGTTCTTC; CDR3: CASSFPGLAGNDNEQFF
size: few; D: TRBD1; J: TRBJ1-2; V: TRBV4-2; DNA: TGTGCCAGCAGCCAAGGGACAGGACTTAACTATGGCTACACCTTC; CDR3: CASSQGTGLNYGYTF
size: .; D: .; J: TRBJ1-3; V: TRBV14; DNA: TGTGCCAGCAGCACACAGGCCCTCGGAAACACCATATATTTT; CDR3: CASSTQALGNTIYF
size: .; D: TRBD1; J: TRBJ1-4; V: TRBV19; DNA: TGTGCCAGTAGTATCCGGACAGGTTTTAATGAAAAACTGTTTTTT; CDR3: CASSIRTGFNEKLFF
size: .; D: TRBD1; J: TRBJ2-7; V: TRBV7-2; DNA: TGTGCCAGCAGTCCCGACAGGGGGAACGAGCAGTACTTC; CDR3: CASSPDRGNEQYF
size: .; D: .; J: TRBJ2-7; V: TRBV11-3; DNA: TGTGCCAGCAGCTTAGGACCGCTTTCCTACGAGCAGTACTTC; CDR3: CASSLGPLSYEQYF
size: .; D: .; J: TRBJ2-5; V: TRBV6-1; DNA: TGTGCCAGCAGTGAATGGGCGAGGGGGGTAGAAGAGACCCAGTACTTC; CDR3: CASSEWARGVEETQYF
size: .; D: .; J: TRBJ2-3; V: TRBV7-8; DNA: TGTGCCAGCAGCCGAGTCCAGGGAACCACAGATACGCAGTATTTT; CDR3: CASSRVQGTTDTQYF
size: .; D: .; J: TRBJ2-1; V: TRBV11-3; DNA: TGTGCCAGCAGCTTAGCGCTGGAACCTTACAATGAGCAGTTCTTC; CDR3: CASSLALEPYNEQFF
size: .; D: .; J: TRBJ1-1; V: TRBV27; DNA: TGTGCCAGCAGTTTGGCCCAAATGGGGACTGAAGCTTTCTTT; CDR3: CASSLAQMGTEAFF
size: .; D: .; J: TRBJ1-4; V: TRBV19; DNA: TGTGCCAGTAAACAGGGAGCAACTAATGAAAAACTGTTTTTT; CDR3: CASKQGATNEKLFF
size: .; D: TRBD2; J: TRBJ2-1; V: TRBV5-1; DNA: TGCGCCAGCAGCACGGGACTAGCGGGGGGAACGGGACCCTACAATGAGCAGTTCTTC; CDR3: CASSTGLAGGTGPYNEQFF
size: .; D: TRBD2; J: TRBJ2-1; V: TRBV5-6; DNA: TGTGCCAGCAGCCTTAGCGGGGGGAGCTCCTACAATGAGCAGTTCTTC; CDR3: CASSLSGGSSYNEQFF
size: few; D: TRBD1; J: TRBJ2-7; V: TRBV28; DNA: TGTGCCAGCAGTTCACATCAGGACAGGGATCGGGGCAACGAGCAGTACTTC; CDR3: CASSSHQDRDRGNEQYF
size: few; D: TRBD1; J: TRBJ1-6; V: TRBV4-3; DNA: TGCGCCAGCAGCCGAGAACAGGGGGCAGATTCACCCCTCCACTTT; CDR3: CASSREQGADSPLHF
size: .; D: .; J: TRBJ1-1; V: TRBV6-1; DNA: TGTGCCAGCAGTCGCACAGAGAACACTGAAGCTTTCTTT; CDR3: CASSRTENTEAFF
size: .; D: .; J: TRBJ1-2; V: TRBV9; DNA: TGTGCCAGCAGCGTCGGCCCGGCGGAGGGTGGCTACACCTTC; CDR3: CASSVGPAEGGYTF
size: .; D: .; J: TRBJ2-1; V: TRBV28; DNA: TGTGCCAGCAGTTCCCTGGGTAAGGGTTACAATGAGCAGTTCTTC; CDR3: CASSSLGKGYNEQFF
size: .; D: TRBD1; J: TRBJ2-6; V: TRBV28; DNA: TGTGCCAGCAGGCCAACCGGGACAGGGGGTAATGGGGCCAACGTCCTGACTTTC; CDR3: CASRPTGTGGNGANVLTF
size: once; D: .; J: TRBJ2-5; V: TRBV11-3; DNA: TGTGCCAGCAGCCAGCGGACACTCCAAGAGACCCAGTACTTC; CDR3: CASSQRTLQETQYF
size: .; D: .; J: TRBJ1-1; V: TRBV25-1; DNA: TGTGCCAGCAGTGAGGCAAGGGTTGCTTTCTTT; CDR3: CASSEARVAFF